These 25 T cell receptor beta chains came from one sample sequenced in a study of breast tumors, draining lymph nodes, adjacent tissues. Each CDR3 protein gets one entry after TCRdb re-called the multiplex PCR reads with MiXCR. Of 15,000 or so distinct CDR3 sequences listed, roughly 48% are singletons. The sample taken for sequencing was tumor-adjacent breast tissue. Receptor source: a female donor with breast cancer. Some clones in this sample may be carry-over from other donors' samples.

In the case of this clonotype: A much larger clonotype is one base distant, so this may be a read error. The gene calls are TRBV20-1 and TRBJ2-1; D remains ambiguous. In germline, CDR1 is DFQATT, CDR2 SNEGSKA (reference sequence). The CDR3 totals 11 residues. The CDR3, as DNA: TGCAGTGCTAGCTGGCGCAATGAGCAGTCCTTC. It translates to CSASWRNEQSF.

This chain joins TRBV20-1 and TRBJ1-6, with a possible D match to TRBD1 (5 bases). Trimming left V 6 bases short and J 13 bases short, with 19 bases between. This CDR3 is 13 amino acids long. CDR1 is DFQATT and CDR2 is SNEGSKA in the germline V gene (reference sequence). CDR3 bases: TGCAGTGCCGCGGGACCATTAAATTTCCCCCTCCACTTT. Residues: CSAAGPLNFPLHF.

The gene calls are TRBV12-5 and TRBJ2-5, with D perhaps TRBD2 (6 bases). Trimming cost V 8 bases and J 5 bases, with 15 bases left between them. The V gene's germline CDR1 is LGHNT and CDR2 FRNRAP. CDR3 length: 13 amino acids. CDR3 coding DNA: TGTGCTAGTCAAATCGACGGGGGTGAGACCCAGTACTTC. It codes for CASQIDGGETQYF.

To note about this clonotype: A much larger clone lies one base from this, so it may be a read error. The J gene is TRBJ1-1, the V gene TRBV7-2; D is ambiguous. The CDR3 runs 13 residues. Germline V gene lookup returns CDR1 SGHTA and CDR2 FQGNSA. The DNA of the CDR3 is TGTGCCGGCAGCTTAGCACGAGGGACTGAAGCTTTCTTT. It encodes CAGSLARGTEAFF.

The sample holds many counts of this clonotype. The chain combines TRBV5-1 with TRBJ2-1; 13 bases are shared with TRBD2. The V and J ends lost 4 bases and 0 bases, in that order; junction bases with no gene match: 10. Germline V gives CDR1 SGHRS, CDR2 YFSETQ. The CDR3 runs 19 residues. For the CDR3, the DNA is TGCGCCAGCAGCGCAGCCCCGACTAGCGGGAGGAGCTCCTACAATGAGCAGTTCTTC. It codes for CASSAAPTSGRSSYNEQFF.

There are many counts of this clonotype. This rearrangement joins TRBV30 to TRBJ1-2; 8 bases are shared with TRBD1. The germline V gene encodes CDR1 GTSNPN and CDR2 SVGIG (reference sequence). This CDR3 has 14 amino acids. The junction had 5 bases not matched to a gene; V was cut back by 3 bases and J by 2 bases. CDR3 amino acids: CAWSPNRGNYGYTF. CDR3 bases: TGTGCCTGGAGCCCAAACAGGGGGAACTATGGCTACACCTTC. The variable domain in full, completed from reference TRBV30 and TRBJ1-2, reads SQTIHQWPATLVQPVGSPLSLECTVEGTSNPNLYWYRQAAGRGLQLLFYSVGIGQISSEVPQNLSASRPQDRQFILSSKKLLLSDSGFYLCAWSPNRGNYGYTFGSGTRLTVV.

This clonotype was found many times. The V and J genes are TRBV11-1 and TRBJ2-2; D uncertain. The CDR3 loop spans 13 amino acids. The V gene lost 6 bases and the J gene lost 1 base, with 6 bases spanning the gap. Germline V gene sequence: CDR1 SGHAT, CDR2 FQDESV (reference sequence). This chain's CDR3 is CASRGRNTGELFF. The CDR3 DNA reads TGTGCCAGCAGAGGGCGGAACACCGGGGAGCTGTTTTTT.

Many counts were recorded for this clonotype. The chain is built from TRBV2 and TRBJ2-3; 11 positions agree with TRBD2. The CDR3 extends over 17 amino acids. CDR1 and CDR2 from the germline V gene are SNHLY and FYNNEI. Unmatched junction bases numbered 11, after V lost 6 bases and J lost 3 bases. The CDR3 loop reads CASRPPPGLADTDTQYF. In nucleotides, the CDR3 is TGTGCCAGCAGGCCACCTCCGGGACTAGCGGATACAGATACGCAGTATTTT. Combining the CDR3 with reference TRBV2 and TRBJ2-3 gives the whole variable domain EPEVTQTPSHQVTQMGQEVILRCVPISNHLYFYWYRQILGQKVEFLVSFYNNEISEKSEIFDDQFSVERPDGSNFTLKIRSTKLEDSAMYFCASRPPPGLADTDTQYFGPGTRLTVL.

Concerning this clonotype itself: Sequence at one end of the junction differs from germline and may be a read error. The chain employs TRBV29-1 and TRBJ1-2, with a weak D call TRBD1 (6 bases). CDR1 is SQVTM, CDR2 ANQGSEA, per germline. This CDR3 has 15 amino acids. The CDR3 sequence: CSVTPVIAVGGAYPF. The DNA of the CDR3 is TGCAGTGTTACCCCGGTTATAGCAGTAGGGGGGGCCTACCCCTTC.

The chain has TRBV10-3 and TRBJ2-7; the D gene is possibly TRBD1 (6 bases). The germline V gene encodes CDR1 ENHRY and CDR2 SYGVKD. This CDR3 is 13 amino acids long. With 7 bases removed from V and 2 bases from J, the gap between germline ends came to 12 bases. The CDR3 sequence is CAIKAGETYEQYV. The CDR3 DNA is TGTGCCATCAAGGCAGGGGAGACCTACGAGCAGTACGTC.

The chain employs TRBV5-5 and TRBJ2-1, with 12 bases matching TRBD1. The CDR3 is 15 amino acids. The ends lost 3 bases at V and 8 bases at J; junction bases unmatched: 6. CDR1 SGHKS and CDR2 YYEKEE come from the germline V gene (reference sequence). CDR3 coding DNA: TGTGCCAGCAGCTGGGGGGACAGGGGGCTCGATGAGCAGTTCTTC. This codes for CASSWGDRGLDEQFF.

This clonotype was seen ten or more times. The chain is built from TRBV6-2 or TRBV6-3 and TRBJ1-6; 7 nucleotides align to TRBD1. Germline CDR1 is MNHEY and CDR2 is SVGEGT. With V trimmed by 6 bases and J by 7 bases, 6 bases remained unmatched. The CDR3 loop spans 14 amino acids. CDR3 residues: CASRQDRVNSPLHF. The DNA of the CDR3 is TGTGCCAGCAGACAAGACAGGGTAAATTCACCCCTCCACTTT.

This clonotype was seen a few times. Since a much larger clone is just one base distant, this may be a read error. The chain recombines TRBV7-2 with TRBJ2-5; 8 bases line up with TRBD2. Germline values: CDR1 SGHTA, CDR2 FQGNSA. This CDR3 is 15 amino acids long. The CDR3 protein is CASSLSGGGRETQHF. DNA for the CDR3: TGTGCCAGCAGCTTGAGCGGGGGAGGTAGGGAGACCCAGCACTTC.

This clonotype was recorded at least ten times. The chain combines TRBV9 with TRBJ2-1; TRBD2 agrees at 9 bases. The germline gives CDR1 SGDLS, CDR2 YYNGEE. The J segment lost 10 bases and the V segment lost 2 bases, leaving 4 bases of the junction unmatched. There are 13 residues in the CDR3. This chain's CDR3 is CASSVRGGDEQFF. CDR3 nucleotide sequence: TGTGCCAGCAGCGTCCGCGGGGGGGACGAGCAGTTCTTC. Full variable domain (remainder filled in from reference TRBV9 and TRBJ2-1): DSGVTQTPKHLITATGQRVTLRCSPRSGDLSVYWYQQSLDQGLQFLIQYYNGEERAKGNILERFSAQQFPDLHSELNLSSLELGDSALYFCASSVRGGDEQFFGPGTRLTVL.

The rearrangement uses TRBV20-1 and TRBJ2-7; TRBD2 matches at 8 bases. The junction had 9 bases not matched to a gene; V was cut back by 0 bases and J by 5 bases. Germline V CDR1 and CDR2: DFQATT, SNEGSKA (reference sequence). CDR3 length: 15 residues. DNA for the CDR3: TGCAGTGCTAGAGATGTAGCGGGAAAGGGGGACGAGCAGTACTTC. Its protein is CSARDVAGKGDEQYF.

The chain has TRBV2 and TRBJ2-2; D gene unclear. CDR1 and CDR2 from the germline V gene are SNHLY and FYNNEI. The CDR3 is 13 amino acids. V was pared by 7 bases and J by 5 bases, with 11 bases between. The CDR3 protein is CASTSTKTGELFF. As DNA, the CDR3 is TGTGCCAGCACCTCGACCAAAACCGGGGAGCTGTTTTTT.

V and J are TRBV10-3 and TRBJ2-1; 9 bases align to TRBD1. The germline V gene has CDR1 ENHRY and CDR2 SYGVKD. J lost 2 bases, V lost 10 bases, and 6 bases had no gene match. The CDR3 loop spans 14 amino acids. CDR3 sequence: CASKRTGAYNEQFF. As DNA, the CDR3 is TGTGCCAGCAAGAGGACAGGGGCCTACAATGAGCAGTTCTTC.

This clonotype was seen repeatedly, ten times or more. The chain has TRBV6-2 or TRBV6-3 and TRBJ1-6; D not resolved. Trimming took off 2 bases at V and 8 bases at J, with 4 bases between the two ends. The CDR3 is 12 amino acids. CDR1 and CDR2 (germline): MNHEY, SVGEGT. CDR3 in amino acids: CASSYQHSPLHF. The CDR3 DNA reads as TGTGCCAGCAGTTACCAGCATTCACCCCTCCACTTT.

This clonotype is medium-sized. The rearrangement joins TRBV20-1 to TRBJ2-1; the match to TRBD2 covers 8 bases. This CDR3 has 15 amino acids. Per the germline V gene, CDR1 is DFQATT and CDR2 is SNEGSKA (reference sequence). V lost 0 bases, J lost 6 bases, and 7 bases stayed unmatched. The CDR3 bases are TGCAGTGCTAGAGATTTTAGCGGGACGCTCAATGAGCAGTTCTTC. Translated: CSARDFSGTLNEQFF.

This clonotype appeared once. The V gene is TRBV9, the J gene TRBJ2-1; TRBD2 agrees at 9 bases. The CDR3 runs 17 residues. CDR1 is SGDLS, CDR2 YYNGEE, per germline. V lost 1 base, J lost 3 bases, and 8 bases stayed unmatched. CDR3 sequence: CASSVSHSGSFYNEQFF. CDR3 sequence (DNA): TGTGCCAGCAGCGTATCCCATAGCGGGAGCTTCTACAATGAGCAGTTCTTC.

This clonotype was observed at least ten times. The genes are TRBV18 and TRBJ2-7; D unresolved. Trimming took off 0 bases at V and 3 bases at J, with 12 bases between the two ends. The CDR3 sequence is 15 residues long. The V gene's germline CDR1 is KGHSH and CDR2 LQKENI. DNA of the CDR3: TGTGCCAGCTCACCACCGGAGTCAAGAGGCTACGAGCAGTACTTC. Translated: CASSPPESRGYEQYF.

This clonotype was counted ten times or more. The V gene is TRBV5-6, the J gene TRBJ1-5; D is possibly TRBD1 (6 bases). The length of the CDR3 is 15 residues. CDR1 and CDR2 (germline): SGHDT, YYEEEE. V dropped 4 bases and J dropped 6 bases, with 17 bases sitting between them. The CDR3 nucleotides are TGTGCCAGCAGCGTTCGTAGACAGGCAATTCAGCCCCAGCATTTT. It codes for CASSVRRQAIQPQHF.

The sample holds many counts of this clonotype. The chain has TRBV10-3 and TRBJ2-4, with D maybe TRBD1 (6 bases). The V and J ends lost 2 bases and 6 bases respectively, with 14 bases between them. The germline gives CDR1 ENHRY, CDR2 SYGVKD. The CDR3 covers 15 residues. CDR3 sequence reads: CAISEGAGVGNIQYF. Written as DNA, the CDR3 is TGTGCCATCAGTGAGGGGGCAGGGGTGGGAAACATTCAGTACTTC.

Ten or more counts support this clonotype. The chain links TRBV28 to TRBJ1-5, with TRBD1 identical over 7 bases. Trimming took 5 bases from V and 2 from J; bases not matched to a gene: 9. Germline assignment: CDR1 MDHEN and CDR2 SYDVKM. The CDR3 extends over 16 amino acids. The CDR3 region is CASSGDRGWGNQPQHF. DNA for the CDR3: TGTGCCAGCAGTGGGGACAGAGGATGGGGCAATCAGCCCCAGCATTTT.

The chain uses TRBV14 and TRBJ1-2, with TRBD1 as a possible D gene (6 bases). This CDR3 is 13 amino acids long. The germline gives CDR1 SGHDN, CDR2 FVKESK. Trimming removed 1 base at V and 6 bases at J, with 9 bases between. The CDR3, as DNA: TGTGCCAGCAGCCAAGGGCAGGGGAATGGCTACACCTTC. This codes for CASSQGQGNGYTF.